One T cell receptor (beta chain) is described in this entry. With V trimmed by 5 bases and J by 6 bases, 11 bases remained unmatched. CDR3 length: 17 residues. The germline V gene has CDR1 SGHAT and CDR2 FQDESV (reference sequence). The sample is drawn from a study of T cell changes during pregnancy in multiple sclerosis. Using immunoSEQ multiplex PCR, the repertoire was profiled, and TCRdb retains in-frame clones only, with some absent. The sample records roughly 100,000 clones, around 90% being singletons. The material sequenced was peripheral blood, taken before pregnancy. The V and J genes are TRBV11-1 and TRBJ2-4; 12 nucleotides match TRBD2. This clonotype originated in a female donor with multiple sclerosis, enrolled in a pregnancy study. The CDR3 nucleotides are TGTGCCAGCAGCGCGCAACTAGCGGGAGGAGCGGGAAACATTCAGTACTTC. This translates into CASSAQLAGGAGNIQYF.